What follows are 10 T cell receptor beta chains derived from one specimen sequenced in a study of vaccination and CD4 T cells after COVID-19. The Oncomine TCR Beta short-read assay was applied to DNA of cultured CD4+ T cells. TCRdb recomputed calls from the PCR reads with MiXCR, one row per CDR3 protein. The profile shows roughly 5,400 distinct CDR3 sequences, roughly 70% of them singletons. No antigen is known for these receptors. Treatment in this sample: approximately 10-day PBMC culture with coronavirus spike peptide pools or control peptides (ViraFEST assay). Sequencing was performed on CD4+ T cells from blood, cultured in vitro. These receptors all stem from a human donor who had recovered from COVID-19.

J is TRBJ2-3 and V is TRBV28; 11 bases agree with TRBD2. Germline values: CDR1 MDHEN, CDR2 SYDVKM. The CDR3 length is 17 residues. The junction had 10 bases not matched to a gene; V was cut back by 4 bases and J by 4 bases. Here the CDR3 reads CASSSYRLLAGADTQYF. The CDR3 DNA sequence: TGTGCCAGCAGTTCGTACAGGTTACTAGCGGGAGCAGATACGCAGTATTTT. Full variable domain (outside the CDR3, taken from reference TRBV28 and TRBJ2-3): DVKVTQSSRYLVKRTGEKVFLECVQDMDHENMFWYRQDPGLGLRLIYFSYDVKMKEKGDIPEGYSVSREKKERFSLILESASTNQTSMYLCASSSYRLLAGADTQYFGPGTRLTVL.

In its sample, this clonotype was seen once. The chain combines TRBV14 with TRBJ2-7, with D uncertain. Between the trimmed V and J ends, which lost 5 bases and 5 bases, there was a span of 7 bases. The germline CDR1 and CDR2 sequences are SGHDN and FVKESK. The CDR3 is 11 residues long. CDR3 region: CASSYTHEQYF. CDR3 bases: TGTGCCAGCAGCTACACCCACGAGCAGTACTTC.

This clonotype was recorded once. The rearrangement joins TRBV12-3 or TRBV12-4 to TRBJ1-1, with D unclear. Trimming pared 5 bases from V and 1 base from J, leaving 11 bases between. The CDR3 is made up of 14 amino acids. CDR3 DNA sequence: TGTGCCAGCAGTCTCCAAATTGGGAACACTGAAGCTTTCTTT. Its translation: CASSLQIGNTEAFF.

V gene TRBV10-3 combines with J gene TRBJ2-2; 7 nucleotides align to TRBD2. The CDR3 totals 16 residues. V shed 11 bases and J 3 bases; nucleotides not matched to a gene: 15. Germline CDR1 reads ENHRY; CDR2 reads SYGVKD. The CDR3 region has the DNA TGTGCCGCCCAAGGAGCTGGCGGGAGTTACACCGGGGAGCTGTTTTTT. This encodes CAAQGAGGSYTGELFF.

The count of this clonotype is one. V gene TRBV6-5 combines with J gene TRBJ1-1, with a possible D match to TRBD1 (6 bases). The CDR3 loop spans 15 amino acids. Germline CDR1 reads MNHEY; CDR2 reads SVGAGI. Trimming shortened V by 0 bases and J by 5 bases, and 13 bases separated the two germline ends. The CDR3, as DNA: TGTGCCAGCAGTTACTCGAACAGGGTAGATACTGAAGCTTTCTTT. It yields the protein CASSYSNRVDTEAFF.

The chain is built from TRBV20-1 and TRBJ2-3; 11 nucleotides agree with TRBD2. Germline CDR1 DFQATT, CDR2 SNEGSKA (reference sequence). This CDR3 is built from 16 residues. V trimming: 3 bases; J trimming: 4 bases; junction bases outside the gene matches: 9. The CDR3 nucleotides are TGCAGTGCTAGGGGACCTAGCGGGGGGTCTCCAGATACGCAGTATTTT. Translation gives CSARGPSGGSPDTQYF.

J is TRBJ2-2 and V is TRBV12-3 or TRBV12-4; weak D call: TRBD1 (5 bases). V was clipped by 10 bases and J by 3 bases, with 18 bases between them. The CDR3 has 15 residues. CDR3 nucleotides: TGTGCCACGAGACAGTCCCCATGGGACACCGGGGAGCTGTTTTTT. Translating it yields CATRQSPWDTGELFF.

V is TRBV6-1 and J is TRBJ1-2; 8 positions agree with TRBD1. With 8 bases clipped from V and 6 bases from J, the junction kept 14 bases outside the gene matches. CDR3 length equals 15 residues. Germline V gene lookup returns CDR1 MNHNS and CDR2 SASEGT. DNA of the CDR3: TGTGCCAGCCTACACACCTCAGGACAGGGTGATGGCTACACCTTC. Translated, it gives CASLHTSGQGDGYTF.

This clonotype appeared a few times. V usage is TRBV7-9 and J usage is TRBJ1-2, with no clear D. CDR1 is SEHNR and CDR2 is FQNEAQ in the germline V gene (reference sequence). The CDR3 is 13 residues long. V lost 10 bases and J lost 0, with 12 bases in between. The CDR3: CATPGRANYGYTF. In DNA form, the CDR3 reads TGTGCCACCCCGGGAAGGGCTAACTATGGCTACACCTTC.

The V call is TRBV6-5, the J call TRBJ1-5, with D possibly TRBD1 on 5 matching bases. The ends were cut back, 4 bases at V and 6 bases at J, with 16 bases in the middle. Germline V CDR1 and CDR2: MNHEY, SVGAGI. This CDR3 region has 15 residues. This CDR3 is CASSLNRGEGQPQHF. CDR3 DNA: TGTGCCAGCAGTTTAAATCGGGGGGAGGGTCAGCCCCAGCATTTT.